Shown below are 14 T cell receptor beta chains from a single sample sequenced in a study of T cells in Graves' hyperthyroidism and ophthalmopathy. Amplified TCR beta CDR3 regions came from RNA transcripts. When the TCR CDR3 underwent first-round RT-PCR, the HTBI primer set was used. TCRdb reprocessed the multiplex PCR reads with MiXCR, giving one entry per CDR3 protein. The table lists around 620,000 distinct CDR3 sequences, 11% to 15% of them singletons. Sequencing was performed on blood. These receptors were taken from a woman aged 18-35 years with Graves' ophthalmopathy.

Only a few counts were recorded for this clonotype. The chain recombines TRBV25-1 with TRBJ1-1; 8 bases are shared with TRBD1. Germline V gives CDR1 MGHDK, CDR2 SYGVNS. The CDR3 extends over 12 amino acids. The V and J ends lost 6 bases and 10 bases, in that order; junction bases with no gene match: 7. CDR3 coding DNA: TGTGCCAGCAGAGGGACAGGCTCTGGAGCTTTCTTT. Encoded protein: CASRGTGSGAFF.

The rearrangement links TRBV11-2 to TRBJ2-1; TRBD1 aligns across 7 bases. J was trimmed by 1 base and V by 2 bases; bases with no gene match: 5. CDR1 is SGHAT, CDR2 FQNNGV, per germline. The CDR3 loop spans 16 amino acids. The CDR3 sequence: CASSLRRDSSYNEQFF. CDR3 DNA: TGTGCCAGCAGCTTACGTCGGGACAGTTCCTACAATGAGCAGTTCTTC. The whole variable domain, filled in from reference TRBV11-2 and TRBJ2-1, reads EAGVAQSPRYKIIEKRQSVAFWCNPISGHATLYWYQQILGQGPKLLIQFQNNGVVDDSQLPKDRFSAERLKGVDSTLKIQPAKLEDSAVYLCASSLRRDSSYNEQFFGPGTRLTVL.

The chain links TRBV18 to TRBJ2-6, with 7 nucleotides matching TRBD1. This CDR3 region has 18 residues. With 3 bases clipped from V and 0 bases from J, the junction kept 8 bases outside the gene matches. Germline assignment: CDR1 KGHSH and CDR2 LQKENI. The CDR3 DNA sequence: TGTGCCAGCTCACCGTGGACAGGTGGACGCTCTGGGGCCAACGTCCTGACTTTC. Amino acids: CASSPWTGGRSGANVLTF.

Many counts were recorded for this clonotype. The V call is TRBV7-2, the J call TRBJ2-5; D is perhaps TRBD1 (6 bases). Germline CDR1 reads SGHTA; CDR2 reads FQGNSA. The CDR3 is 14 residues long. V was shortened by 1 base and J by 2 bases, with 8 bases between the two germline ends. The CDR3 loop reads CASSLGQAQETQYF. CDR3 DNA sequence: TGTGCCAGCAGCTTAGGACAGGCGCAAGAGACCCAGTACTTC.

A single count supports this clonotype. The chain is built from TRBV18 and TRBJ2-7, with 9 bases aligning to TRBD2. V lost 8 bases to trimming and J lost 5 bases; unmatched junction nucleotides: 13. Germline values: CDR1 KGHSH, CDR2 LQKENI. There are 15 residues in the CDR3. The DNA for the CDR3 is TGTGCCAGCCGCCTTACTAGCGGGCAGGGGAACGAGCAGTACTTC. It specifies CASRLTSGQGNEQYF.

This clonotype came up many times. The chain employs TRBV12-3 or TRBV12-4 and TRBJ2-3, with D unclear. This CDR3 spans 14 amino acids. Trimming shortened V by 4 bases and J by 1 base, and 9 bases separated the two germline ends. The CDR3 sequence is CASSWSSGTDTQYF. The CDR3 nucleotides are TGTGCCAGCAGTTGGTCTTCTGGCACAGATACGCAGTATTTT.

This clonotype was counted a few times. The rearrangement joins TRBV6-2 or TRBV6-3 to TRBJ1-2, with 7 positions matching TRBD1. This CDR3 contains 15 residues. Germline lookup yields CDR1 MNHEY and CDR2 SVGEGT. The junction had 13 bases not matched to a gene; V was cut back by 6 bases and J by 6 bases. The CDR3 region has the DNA TGTGCCAGCAGGACAAGGGACAGACTTTTGGATGGCTACACCTTC. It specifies CASRTRDRLLDGYTF.

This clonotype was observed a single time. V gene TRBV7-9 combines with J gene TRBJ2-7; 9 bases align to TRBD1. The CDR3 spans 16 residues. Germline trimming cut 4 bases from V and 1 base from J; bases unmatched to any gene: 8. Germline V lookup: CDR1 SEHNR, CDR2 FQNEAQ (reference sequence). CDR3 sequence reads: CASSSDRGLSSYEQYF. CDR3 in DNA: TGTGCCAGCAGCTCTGACAGGGGGTTGAGTTCCTACGAGCAGTACTTC.

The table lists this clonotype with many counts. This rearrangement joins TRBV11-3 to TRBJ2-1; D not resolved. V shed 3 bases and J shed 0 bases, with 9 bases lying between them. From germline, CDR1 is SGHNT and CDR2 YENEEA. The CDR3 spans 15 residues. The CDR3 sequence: CASSFGESSYNEQFF. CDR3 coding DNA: TGTGCCAGCAGCTTTGGAGAGAGCTCCTACAATGAGCAGTTCTTC.

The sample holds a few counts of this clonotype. CDR3 in DNA: TGTGCCAGCCAAAGGGATGGAGGGATAGAGGAGACCCAGTACTTC. As protein: CASQRDGGIEETQYF. This chain joins TRBV7-9 and TRBJ2-5, with a weak D call TRBD2 (6 bases). This CDR3 is 15 amino acids long. V shed 8 bases and J shed 5 bases, with 21 bases lying between them. Germline-derived CDR1 and CDR2 are SEHNR and FQNEAQ (reference sequence).

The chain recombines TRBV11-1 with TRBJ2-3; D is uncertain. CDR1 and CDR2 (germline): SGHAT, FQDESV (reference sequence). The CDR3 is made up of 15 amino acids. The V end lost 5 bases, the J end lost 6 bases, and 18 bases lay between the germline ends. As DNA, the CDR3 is TGTGCCAGCAGCCCAAAGCAGGCATTTAGTGATACGCAGTATTTT. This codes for CASSPKQAFSDTQYF.

Written as DNA, the CDR3 is TGTGCCAGCAGCGATTGGACTAGCGGGAACCAAGAGACCCAGTACTTC. Residues: CASSDWTSGNQETQYF. V usage is TRBV11-2 and J usage is TRBJ2-5, with 12 positions matching TRBD2. J lost 0 bases, V lost 5 bases, and 4 bases had no gene match. Germline values: CDR1 SGHAT, CDR2 FQNNGV. This CDR3 region has 16 residues.

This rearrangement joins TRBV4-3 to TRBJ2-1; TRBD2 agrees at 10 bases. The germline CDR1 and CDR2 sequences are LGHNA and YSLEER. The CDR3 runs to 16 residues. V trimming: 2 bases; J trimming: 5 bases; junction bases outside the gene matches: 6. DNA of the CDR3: TGCGCCAGCAGCCAACTAGCGGGGGATTTCCACAATGAGCAGTTCTTC. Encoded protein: CASSQLAGDFHNEQFF.

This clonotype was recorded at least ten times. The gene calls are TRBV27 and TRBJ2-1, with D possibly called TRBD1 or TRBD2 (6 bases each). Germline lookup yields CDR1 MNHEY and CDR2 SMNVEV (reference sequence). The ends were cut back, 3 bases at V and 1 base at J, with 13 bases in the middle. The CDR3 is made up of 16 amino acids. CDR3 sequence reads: CASSFGGGPSYNEQFF. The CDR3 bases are TGTGCCAGCAGTTTTGGAGGGGGTCCTTCCTACAATGAGCAGTTCTTC.